This T cell receptor beta chain is from a study of follicular helper T cells after annual influenza vaccination. General observations from the study: Most later recoveries of Day 7 ICOS+CD38+ clones were ICOS-CD38- cTfh.

The repertoire was sequenced with immunoSEQ multiplex PCR; TCRdb's copy has only in-frame clones and lacks some. The top ten clones hold around 0.57% of a sample with roughly 9,200 clones, approximately 83% of them seen once. Time point given: 2013-2014 season, 7 days after vaccination. This CDR3 has 15 residues. Trimming stripped 4 bases from V and 0 bases from J, with 10 bases between. Germline V gives CDR1 SGHRS, CDR2 YFSETQ. As regards this clone: Its antigen is currently unknown.

The sequence derives from an adult who received the influenza vaccine. Material: CXCR5- memory CD4+ T cells sorted from blood, obtained 7 days after influenza vaccination. This sequence joins TRBV5-1 and TRBJ1-4; a weak D match, TRBD1 (5 bases). The CDR3 DNA reads as TGCGCCAGCAGCCCGGGGGGTGCAACTAATGAAAAACTGTTTTTT. Its translation: CASSPGGATNEKLFF.